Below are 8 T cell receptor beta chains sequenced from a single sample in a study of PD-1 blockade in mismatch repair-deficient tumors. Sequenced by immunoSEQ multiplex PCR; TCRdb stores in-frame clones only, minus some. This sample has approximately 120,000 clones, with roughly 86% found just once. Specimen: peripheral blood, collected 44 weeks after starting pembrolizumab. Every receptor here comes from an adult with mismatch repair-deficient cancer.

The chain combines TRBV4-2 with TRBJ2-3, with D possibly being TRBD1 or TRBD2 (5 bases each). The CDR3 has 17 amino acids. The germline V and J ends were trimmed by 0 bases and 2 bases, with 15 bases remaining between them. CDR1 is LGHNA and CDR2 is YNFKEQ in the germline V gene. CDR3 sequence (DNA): TGTGCCAGCAGCCAAGATCAGGGTAGCGCGCACACAGATACGCAGTATTTT. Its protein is CASSQDQGSAHTDTQYF.

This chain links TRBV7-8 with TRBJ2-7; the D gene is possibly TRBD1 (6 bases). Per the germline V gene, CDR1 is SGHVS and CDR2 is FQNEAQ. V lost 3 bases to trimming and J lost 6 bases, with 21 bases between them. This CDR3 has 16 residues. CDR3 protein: CASSFIPGEGGSEQYF. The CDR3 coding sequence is TGTGCCAGCAGCTTTATTCCGGGTGAAGGGGGAAGCGAGCAGTACTTC.

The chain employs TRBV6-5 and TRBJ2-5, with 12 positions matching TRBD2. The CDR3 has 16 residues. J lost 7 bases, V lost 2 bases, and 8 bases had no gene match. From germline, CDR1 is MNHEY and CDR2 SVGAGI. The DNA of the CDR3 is TGTGCCAGCAGTTACGGAAAGGGACTAGCGGGTGGGACCCAGTACTTC. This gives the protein CASSYGKGLAGGTQYF.

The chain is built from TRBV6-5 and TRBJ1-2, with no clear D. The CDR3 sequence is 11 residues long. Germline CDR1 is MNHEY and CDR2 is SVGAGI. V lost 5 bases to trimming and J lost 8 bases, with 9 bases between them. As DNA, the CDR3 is TGTGCCAGCAGTACCATGGGAGGCTACACCTTC. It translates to CASSTMGGYTF.

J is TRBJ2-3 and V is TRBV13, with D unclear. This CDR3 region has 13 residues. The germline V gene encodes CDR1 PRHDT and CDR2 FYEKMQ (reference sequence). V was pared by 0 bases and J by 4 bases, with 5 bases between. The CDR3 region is CASSLGVADTQYF. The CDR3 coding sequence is TGTGCCAGCAGCTTAGGGGTGGCAGATACGCAGTATTTT. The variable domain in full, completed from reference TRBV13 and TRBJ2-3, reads AAGVIQSPRHLIKEKRETATLKCYPIPRHDTVYWYQQGPGQDPQFLISFYEKMQSDKGSIPDRFSAQQFSDYHSELNMSSLELGDSALYFCASSLGVADTQYFGPGTRLTVL.

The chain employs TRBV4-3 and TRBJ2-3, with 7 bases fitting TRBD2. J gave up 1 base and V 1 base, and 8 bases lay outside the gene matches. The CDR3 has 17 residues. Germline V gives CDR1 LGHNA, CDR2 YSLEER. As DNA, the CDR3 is TGCGCCAGCAGCCAAGTCGTCGGGGGGTACCGCACAGATACGCAGTATTTT. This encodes CASSQVVGGYRTDTQYF.

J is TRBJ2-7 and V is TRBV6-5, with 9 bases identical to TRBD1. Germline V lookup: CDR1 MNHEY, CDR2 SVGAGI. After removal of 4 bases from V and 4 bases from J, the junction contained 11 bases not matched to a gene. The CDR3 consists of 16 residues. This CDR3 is CASSSSPGQGTYEQYF. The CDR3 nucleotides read TGTGCCAGCAGTTCATCCCCGGGACAGGGTACATACGAGCAGTACTTC.

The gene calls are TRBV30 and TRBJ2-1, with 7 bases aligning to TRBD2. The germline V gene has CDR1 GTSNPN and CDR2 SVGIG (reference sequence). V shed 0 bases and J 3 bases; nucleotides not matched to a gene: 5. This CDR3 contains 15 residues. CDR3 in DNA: TGTGCCTGGAGTGTACGGGGACTATTCTACAATGAGCAGTTCTTC. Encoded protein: CAWSVRGLFYNEQFF.